Each of the 3 T cell receptor beta chains below was sequenced from the same sample in a study of T cell responses to AZD1222 COVID-19 vaccine. The data were produced by immunoSEQ multiplex PCR, yet TCRdb's version contains in-frame clones alone and is incomplete. The sample lists over 85,000 clones, just over 90% occurring once. This specimen consisted of peripheral blood, obtained on day 0 of AZD1222 vaccination. The receptors stem from an adult in good health.

This clone occurred a few times. The gene calls are TRBV3-1 (or the pseudogene TRBV3-2) and TRBJ2-7; D may be TRBD1 or TRBD2 (6 bases each). There are 14 residues in the CDR3. Trimming took off 5 bases at V and 2 bases at J, with 13 bases between the two ends. The germline CDR1 and CDR2 sequences are LGHDT and YNNKEL (reference sequence). CDR3 protein: CASSGQTGAYEQYF. In DNA, the CDR3 is TGTGCCAGCAGCGGACAGACGGGGGCCTACGAGCAGTACTTC.

This chain links TRBV3-1 (or the pseudogene TRBV3-2) with TRBJ2-7, with 9 bases that match TRBD2. The V and J ends lost 4 bases and 5 bases, in that order; junction bases with no gene match: 18. Per germline, CDR1 LGHDT and CDR2 YNNKEL (reference sequence). The CDR3 contains 18 residues. The CDR3 DNA reads TGTGCCAGCAGCCCGTTCGGTAAGCGGGGGGACCATCACCACGAGCAGTACTTC. Its translation: CASSPFGKRGDHHHEQYF.

The chain employs TRBV10-3 and TRBJ2-7, with D possibly matching TRBD1 (5 bases). The length of the CDR3 is 14 residues. Trimming pared 2 bases from V and 4 bases from J, leaving 12 bases between. Germline CDR1 and CDR2: ENHRY and SYGVKD. CDR3 in DNA: TGTGCCATCAGTGAGGAGACAGCGAAATACGAGCAGTACTTC. Residues: CAISEETAKYEQYF.